Listed below are T cell receptor beta chains from one sample, sequenced in a study of blood T cell repertoires in COVID-19. Sequencing was performed with immunoSEQ multiplex PCR; in TCRdb, only in-frame clones are kept and a portion is missing. Of over 200,000 clones listed, 81% are singletons. What was sequenced was PBMCs or T cells enriched from blood (not recorded which). All receptors come from a woman in her forties or fifties with acute COVID-19. CDR3s include the opening cysteine and the closing phenylalanine or tryptophan.

cdr3_length	v_call	cdr3_aa
15	TRBV28	CASVSQGGGNQPQHF
15	TRBV7-3	CASSSGLAGINEQFF
14	TRBV15	CATRDRDRPYGYTF
14	TRBV7-8	CASSLTGNTGELFF
15	TRBV7-2	CASSSGQGASYEQYF
16	TRBV6-2/TRBV6-3	CASSYSLEGRNTEAFF
16	TRBV19	CATLQGWAAGANVLTF
10	TRBV20-1	CSGGDYGYTF
13	TRBV7-7	CASSLGRTGELFF
15	TRBV6-5	CASSYSPSGSYEQYF
14	TRBV28	CASQEGSGANVLTF
13	TRBV18	CASSTGPGNTIYF
15	TRBV19	CASSETTGGYYEQYF
14	TRBV2	CASRVGGAADTQYF
14	TRBV15	CATSREGGRTEAFF
15	TRBV5-5	CASSLASPGTGELFF
15	TRBV5-1	CASSPLTGQRETQYF
14	TRBV27	CASLERGTGDTQYF
19	TRBV4-3	CASSQDTPLLAGGRNEQFF
16	TRBV5-1	CASRPKPQGALTEAFF
17	TRBV6-2/TRBV6-3	CASSTLAGVLRPYEQYF
15	TRBV5-1	CASSLVGSGKETQYF
15	TRBV2	CASSERGSSQETQYF
14	TRBV6-2/TRBV6-3	CASSPTTVSYEQYF
16	TRBV24-1	CATSDLGTGNPNEQFF
16	TRBV5-1	CASSLNGGASYNEQFF
15	TRBV7-9	CASSLRLISQETQYF
16	TRBV15	CATSSILADSYNEQFF
15	TRBV28	CASDDRGLTNYGYTF
14	TRBV27	CASSYRQGYNEQFF
13	TRBV12-3/TRBV12-4	CASSDRVRETQYF
11	TRBV12-3/TRBV12-4	CASSFSYGYTF
16	TRBV18	CASSPESSASAGEQYF
18	TRBV7-2	CASSFMGRSLSGANVLTF
13	TRBV27	CASSSSLPRPLHF
15	TRBV19	CASSIDRGGAQTQYF
14	TRBV20-1	CSASAIRDNSPLHF
14	TRBV19	CASSGTGRGQPQHF
14	TRBV5-1	CASSSRTGNTEAFF
15	TRBV19	CASTLVGRTNTEAFF
16	TRBV5-6	CASSPATGATTDTQYF
15	TRBV28	CASSSDRRGGNEQFF
13	TRBV28	CASSPGGFYEQYF
13	TRBV12-3/TRBV12-4	CASSLYSDYGYTF
16	TRBV5-6	CASSFYRFRSKNGYTF